Detailed here is one T cell receptor beta chain. This CDR3 has 14 amino acids. Original processing notes: Estimation of nucleated cell counts relied on the amplification of reference gene primers. Profiled with immunoSEQ multiplex PCR; TCRdb holds only in-frame clones, not every one. D and trimming come from the DNA, and the V and J calls and clone size come from that table. The sample carries 200,000 or so clones, just under 85% recorded once. The data were obtained in a study of blood T cell repertoires in COVID-19. The receptor was derived from a woman in her 40s with acute COVID-19. The chain uses TRBV21-1 and TRBJ2-5; no check of the table's D call, TRBD2, against the DNA was made. TRBV21-1 is a documented pseudogene. The specimen was PBMCs or T cells enriched from blood (not recorded which). CDR3 DNA: TGTGCCAGCAGCAAAAGCGGCTACCAAGAGACCCAGTACTTC. Its protein product is CASSKSGYQETQYF.